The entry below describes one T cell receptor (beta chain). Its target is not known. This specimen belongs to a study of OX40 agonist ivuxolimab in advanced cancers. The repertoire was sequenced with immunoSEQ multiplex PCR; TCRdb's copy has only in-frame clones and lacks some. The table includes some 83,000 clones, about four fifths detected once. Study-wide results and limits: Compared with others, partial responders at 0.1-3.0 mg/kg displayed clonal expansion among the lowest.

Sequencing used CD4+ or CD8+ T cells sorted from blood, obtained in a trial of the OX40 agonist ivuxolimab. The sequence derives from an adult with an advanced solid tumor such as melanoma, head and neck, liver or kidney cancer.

CDR3 bases: TGTGCCAGCGGGGGAGCGGGAGTCCCAAGTGATGAGCAGTTCTTC. As protein: CASGGAGVPSDEQFF. The chain combines TRBV7-9 with TRBJ2-1; 8 bases match TRBD2. J was trimmed by 8 bases and V by 8 bases; bases with no gene match: 14. From germline, CDR1 is SEHNR and CDR2 FQNEAQ (reference sequence). CDR3 length equals 15 residues.